This TCR beta chain was sequenced for a study of shared clonotypes between healthy human individuals. Only in-frame clones appear in the TCRdb table, and some are missing; sequencing was by immunoSEQ multiplex PCR. This sample has around 650,000 clones, with around 96% found just once. CDR1 is SEHNR and CDR2 is FQNEAQ in the germline V gene (reference sequence). The CDR3 spans 12 residues. V was pared by 5 bases and J by 11 bases, with 15 bases between. Naive-designated CD8 cells lacked CD45RO, were positively enriched for CCR7, and omitted terminally differentiated effector memory CD45RA+ cells. The chain has TRBV7-9 and TRBJ1-1, with D perhaps matching TRBD1 (6 bases). This TCR was recovered from a woman between 25 and 40 years old in good health. Sequenced sample: naive CD8+ T cells sorted from blood. CDR3 amino acids: CASSQDGGEAFF. Written as DNA, the CDR3 is TGTGCCAGCAGCCAAGATGGGGGCGAGGCTTTCTTT.